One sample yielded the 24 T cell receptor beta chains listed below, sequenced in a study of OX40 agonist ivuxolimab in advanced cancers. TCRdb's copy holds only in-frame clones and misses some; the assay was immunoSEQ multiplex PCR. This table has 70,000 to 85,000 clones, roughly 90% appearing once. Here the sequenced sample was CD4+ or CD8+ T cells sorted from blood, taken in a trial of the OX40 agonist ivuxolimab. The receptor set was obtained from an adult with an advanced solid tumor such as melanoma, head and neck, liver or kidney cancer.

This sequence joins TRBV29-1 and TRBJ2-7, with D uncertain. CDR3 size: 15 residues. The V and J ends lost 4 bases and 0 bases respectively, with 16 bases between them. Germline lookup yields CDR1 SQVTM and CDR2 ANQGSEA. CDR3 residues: CSVGGGTLSSYEQYF. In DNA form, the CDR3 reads TGCAGCGTTGGCGGCGGAACACTGAGCTCCTACGAGCAGTACTTC.

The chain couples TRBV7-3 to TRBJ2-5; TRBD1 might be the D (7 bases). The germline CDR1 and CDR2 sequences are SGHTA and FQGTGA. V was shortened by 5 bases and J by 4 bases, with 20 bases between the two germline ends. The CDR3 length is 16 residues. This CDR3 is CASSPLMAGGRETQYF. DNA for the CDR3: TGTGCCAGCAGCCCCCTTATGGCAGGGGGGCGAGAGACCCAGTACTTC.

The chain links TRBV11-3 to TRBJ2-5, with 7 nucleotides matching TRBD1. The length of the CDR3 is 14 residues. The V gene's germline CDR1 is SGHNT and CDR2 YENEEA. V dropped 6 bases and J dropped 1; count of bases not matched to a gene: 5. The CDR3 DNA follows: TGTGCCAGCAGTACAGGGGCGTTCCAAGAGACCCAGTACTTC. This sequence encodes CASSTGAFQETQYF.

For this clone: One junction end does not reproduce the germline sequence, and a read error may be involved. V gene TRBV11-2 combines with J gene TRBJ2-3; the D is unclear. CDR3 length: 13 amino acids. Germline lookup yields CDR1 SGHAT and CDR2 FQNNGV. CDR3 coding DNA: TGTGCCAGCAGCTGGGTTCAGGCCACCGTCGTTCATTTT. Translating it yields CASSWVQATVVHF.

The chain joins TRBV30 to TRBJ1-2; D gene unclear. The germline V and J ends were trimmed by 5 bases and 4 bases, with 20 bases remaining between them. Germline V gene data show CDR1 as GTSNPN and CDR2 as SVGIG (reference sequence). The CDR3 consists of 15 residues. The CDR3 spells CAWPPTLGWLYGYTF. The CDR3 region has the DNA TGTGCCTGGCCACCTACGTTAGGGTGGCTCTATGGCTACACCTTC.

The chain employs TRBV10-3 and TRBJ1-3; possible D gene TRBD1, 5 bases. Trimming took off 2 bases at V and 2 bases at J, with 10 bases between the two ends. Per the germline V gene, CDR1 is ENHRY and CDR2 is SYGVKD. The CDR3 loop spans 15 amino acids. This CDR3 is CAISEQRGTGNTIYF. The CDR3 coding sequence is TGTGCCATCAGTGAGCAGCGGGGGACTGGAAACACCATATATTTT.

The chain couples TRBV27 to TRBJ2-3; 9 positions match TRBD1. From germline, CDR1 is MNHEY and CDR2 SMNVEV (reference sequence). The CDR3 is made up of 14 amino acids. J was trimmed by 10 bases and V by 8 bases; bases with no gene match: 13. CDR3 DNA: TGTGCCAGCGGTAAGGACAGGGGACTCCTGGCGCAGTATTTT. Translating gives CASGKDRGLLAQYF.

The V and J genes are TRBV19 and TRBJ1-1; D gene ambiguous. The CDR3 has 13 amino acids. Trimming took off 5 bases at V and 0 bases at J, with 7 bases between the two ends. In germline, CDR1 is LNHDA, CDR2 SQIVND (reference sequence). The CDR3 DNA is TGTGCCAGTAGTGGGCACATGAACACTGAAGCTTTCTTT. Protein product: CASSGHMNTEAFF.

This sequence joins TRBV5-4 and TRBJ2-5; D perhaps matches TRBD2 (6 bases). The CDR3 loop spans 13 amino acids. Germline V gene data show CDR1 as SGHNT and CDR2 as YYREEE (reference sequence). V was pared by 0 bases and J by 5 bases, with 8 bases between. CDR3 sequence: CASSLEGRETQYF. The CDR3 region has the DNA TGTGCCAGCAGCTTGGAGGGGAGGGAGACCCAGTACTTC.

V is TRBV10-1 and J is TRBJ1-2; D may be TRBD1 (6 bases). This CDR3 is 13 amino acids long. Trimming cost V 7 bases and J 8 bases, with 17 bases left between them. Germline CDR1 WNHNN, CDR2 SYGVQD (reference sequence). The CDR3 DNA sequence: TGCGCCAGCACGGACAGTCTACAAGGGGGCTACACCTTC. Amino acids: CASTDSLQGGYTF.

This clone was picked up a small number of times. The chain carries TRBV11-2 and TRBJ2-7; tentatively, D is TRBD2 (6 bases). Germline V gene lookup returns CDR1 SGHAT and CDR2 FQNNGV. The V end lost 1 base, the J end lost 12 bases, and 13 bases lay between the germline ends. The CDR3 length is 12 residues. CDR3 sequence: CASSLAGRDPYF. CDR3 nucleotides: TGTGCCAGCAGCTTAGCGGGGCGGGACCCGTACTTC.

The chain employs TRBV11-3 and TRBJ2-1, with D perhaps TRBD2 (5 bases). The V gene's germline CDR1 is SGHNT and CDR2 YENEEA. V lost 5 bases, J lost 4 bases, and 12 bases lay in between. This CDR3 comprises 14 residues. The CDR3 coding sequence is TGTGCCAGCAGCCCCGACTACCGGTACAATGAGCAGTTCTTC. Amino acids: CASSPDYRYNEQFF.

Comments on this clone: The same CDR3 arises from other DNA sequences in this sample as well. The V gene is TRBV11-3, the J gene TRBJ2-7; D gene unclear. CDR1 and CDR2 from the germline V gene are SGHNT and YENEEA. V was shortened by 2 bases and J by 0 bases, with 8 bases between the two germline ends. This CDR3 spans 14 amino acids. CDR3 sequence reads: CASSLTRSSYEQYF. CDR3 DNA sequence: TGTGCCAGCAGCTTAACCCGGAGCTCCTACGAGCAGTACTTC.

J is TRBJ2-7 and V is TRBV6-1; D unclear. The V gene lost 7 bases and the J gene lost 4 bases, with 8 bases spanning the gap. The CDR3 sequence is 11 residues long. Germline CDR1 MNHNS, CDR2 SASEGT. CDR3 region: CASTLGYEQYF. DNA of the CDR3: TGTGCCAGCACCCTAGGGTACGAGCAGTACTTC.

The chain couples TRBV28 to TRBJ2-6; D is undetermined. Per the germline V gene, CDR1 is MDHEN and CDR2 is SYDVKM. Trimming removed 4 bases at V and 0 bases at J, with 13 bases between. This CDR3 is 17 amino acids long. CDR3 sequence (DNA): TGTGCCAGCAGTTGGACGGCGACTTACTCTGGGGCCAACGTCCTGACTTTC. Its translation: CASSWTATYSGANVLTF.

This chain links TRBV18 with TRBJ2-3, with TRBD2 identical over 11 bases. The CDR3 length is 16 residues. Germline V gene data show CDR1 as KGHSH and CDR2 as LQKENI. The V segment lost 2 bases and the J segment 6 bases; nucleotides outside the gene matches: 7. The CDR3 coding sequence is TGTGCCAGCTCACCAGAGGCTAGCGGGGGGCTGGATACGCAGTATTTT. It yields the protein CASSPEASGGLDTQYF.

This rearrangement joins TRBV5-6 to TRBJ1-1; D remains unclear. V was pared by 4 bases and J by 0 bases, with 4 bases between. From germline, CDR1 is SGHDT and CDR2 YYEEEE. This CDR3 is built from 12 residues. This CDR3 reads CASSKVNTEAFF. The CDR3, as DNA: TGTGCCAGCAGCAAAGTGAACACTGAAGCTTTCTTT.

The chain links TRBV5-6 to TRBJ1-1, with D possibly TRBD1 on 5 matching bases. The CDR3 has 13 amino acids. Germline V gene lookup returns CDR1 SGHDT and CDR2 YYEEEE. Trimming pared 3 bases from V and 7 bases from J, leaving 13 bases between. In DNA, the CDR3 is TGTGCCAGCAGCTCCGGGACGGAGGGTGAAGCTTTCTTT. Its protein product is CASSSGTEGEAFF.

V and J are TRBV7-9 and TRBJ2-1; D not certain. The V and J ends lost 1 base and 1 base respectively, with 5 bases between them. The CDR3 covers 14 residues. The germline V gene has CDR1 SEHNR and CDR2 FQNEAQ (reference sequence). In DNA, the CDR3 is TGTGCCAGCAGCTTAGACCTATCCTACAATGAGCAGTTCTTC. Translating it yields CASSLDLSYNEQFF.

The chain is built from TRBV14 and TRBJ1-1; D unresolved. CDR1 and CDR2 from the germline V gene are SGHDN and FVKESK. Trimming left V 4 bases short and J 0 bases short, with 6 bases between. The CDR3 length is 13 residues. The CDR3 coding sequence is TGTGCCAGCAGCCGAGGGTTGAACACTGAAGCTTTCTTT. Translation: CASSRGLNTEAFF. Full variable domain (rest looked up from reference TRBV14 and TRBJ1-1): EAGVTQFPSHSVIEKGQTVTLRCDPISGHDNLYWYRRVMGKEIKFLLHFVKESKQDESGMPNNRFLAERTGGTYSTLKVQPAELEDSGVYFCASSRGLNTEAFFGQGTRLTVV.

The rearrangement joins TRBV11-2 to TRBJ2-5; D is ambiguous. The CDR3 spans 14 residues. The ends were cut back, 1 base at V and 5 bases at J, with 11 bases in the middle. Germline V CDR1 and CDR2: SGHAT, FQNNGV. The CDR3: CASSLALGMETQYF. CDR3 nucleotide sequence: TGTGCCAGCAGCTTAGCATTAGGGATGGAGACCCAGTACTTC.

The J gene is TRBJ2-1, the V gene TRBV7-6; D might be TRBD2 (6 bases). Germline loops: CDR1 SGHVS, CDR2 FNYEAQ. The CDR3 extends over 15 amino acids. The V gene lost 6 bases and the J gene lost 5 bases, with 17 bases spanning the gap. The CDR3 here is CASSRGLVEDNEQFF. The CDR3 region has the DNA TGTGCCAGCAGTCGGGGACTGGTCGAAGACAATGAGCAGTTCTTC. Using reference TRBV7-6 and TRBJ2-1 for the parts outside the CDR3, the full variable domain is GAGVSQSPRYKVTKRGQDVALRCDPISGHVSLYWYRQALGQGPEFLTYFNYEAQQDKSGLPNDRFSAERPEGSISTLTIQRTEQRDSAMYRCASSRGLVEDNEQFFGPGTRLTVL.

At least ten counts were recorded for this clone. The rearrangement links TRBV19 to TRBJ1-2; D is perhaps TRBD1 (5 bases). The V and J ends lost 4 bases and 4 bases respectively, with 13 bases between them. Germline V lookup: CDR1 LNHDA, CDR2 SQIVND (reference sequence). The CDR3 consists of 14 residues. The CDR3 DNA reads TGTGCCAGTAGTACGTCGATGGGGGGCTATGGCTACACCTTC. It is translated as CASSTSMGGYGYTF.

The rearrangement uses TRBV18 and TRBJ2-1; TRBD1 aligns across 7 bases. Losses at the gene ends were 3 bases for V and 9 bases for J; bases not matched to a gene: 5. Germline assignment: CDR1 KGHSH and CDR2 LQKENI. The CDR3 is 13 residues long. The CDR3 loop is CASSPGTAAEQFF. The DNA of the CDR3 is TGTGCCAGCTCACCCGGGACAGCCGCTGAGCAGTTCTTC.